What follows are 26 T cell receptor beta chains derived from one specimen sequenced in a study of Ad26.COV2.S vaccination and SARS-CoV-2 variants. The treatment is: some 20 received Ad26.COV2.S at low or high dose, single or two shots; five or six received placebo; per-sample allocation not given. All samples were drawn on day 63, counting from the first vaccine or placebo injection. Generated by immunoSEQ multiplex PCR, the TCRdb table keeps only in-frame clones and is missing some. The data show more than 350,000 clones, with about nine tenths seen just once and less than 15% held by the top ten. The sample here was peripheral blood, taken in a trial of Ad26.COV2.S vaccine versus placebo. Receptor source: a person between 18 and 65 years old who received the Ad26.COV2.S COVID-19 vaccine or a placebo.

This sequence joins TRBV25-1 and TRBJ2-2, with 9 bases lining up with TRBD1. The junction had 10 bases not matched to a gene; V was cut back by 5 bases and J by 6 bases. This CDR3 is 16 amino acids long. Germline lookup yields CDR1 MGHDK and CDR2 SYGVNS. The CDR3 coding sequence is TGTGCCAGCAGTCCGGGACAGGGTGTTTTAGCCGGGGAGCTGTTTTTT. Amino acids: CASSPGQGVLAGELFF.

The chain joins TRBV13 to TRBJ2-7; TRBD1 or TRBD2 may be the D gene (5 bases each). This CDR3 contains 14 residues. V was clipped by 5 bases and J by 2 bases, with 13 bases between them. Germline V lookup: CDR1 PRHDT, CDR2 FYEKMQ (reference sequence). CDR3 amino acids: CASSPGTPTYEQYF. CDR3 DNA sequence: TGTGCCAGCAGCCCCGGGACCCCTACCTACGAGCAGTACTTC.

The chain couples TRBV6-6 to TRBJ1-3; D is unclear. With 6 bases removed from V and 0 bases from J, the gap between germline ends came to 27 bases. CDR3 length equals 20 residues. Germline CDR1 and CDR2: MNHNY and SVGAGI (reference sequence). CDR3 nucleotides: TGTGCCAGCAGCTCCGCCGTCTGGCAGGCCCAGAGAGTCTCTGGAAACACCATATATTTT. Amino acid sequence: CASSSAVWQAQRVSGNTIYF.

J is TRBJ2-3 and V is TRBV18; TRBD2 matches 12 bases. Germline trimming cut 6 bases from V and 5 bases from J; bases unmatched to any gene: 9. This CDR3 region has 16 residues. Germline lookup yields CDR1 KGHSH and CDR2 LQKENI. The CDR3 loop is CASSSTSGSWRDTQYF. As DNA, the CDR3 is TGTGCCAGCTCGTCGACTAGCGGGAGTTGGAGAGATACGCAGTATTTT.

DNA of the CDR3: TGTGCCAGCAGCGTAGTTTCAGGGACCCTCTACAATGAGCAGTTCTTC. Translated: CASSVVSGTLYNEQFF. The chain links TRBV9 to TRBJ2-1; tentatively, D is TRBD1 or TRBD2 (5 bases each). This CDR3 is 16 amino acids long. V was clipped by 0 bases and J by 3 bases, with 13 bases between them. Germline CDR1 is SGDLS and CDR2 is YYNGEE.

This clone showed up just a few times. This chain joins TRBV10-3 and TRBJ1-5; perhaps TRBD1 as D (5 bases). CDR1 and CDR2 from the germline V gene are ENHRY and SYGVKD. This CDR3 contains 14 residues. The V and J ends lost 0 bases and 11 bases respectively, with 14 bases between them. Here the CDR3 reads CAISESGGPPAQHF. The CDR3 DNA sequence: TGTGCCATCAGTGAGTCGGGGGGTCCACCGGCCCAGCATTTT.

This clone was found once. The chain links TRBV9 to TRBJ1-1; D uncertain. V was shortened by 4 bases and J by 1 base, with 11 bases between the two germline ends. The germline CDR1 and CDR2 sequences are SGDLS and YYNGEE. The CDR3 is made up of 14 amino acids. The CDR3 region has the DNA TGTGCCAGCAGCCCCACCCATAAGAACACTGAAGCTTTCTTT. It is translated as CASSPTHKNTEAFF. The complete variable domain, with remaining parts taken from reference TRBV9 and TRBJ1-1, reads DSGVTQTPKHLITATGQRVTLRCSPRSGDLSVYWYQQSLDQGLQFLIQYYNGEERAKGNILERFSAQQFPDLHSELNLSSLELGDSALYFCASSPTHKNTEAFFGQGTRLTVV.

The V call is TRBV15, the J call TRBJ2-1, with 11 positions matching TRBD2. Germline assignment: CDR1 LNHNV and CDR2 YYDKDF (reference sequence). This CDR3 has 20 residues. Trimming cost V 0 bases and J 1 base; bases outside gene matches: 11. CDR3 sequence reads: CATSRDITSGRGGSYNEQFF. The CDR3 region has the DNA TGTGCCACCAGCAGAGATATTACTAGCGGGAGAGGTGGGTCCTACAATGAGCAGTTCTTC.

The CDR3 nucleotides read TGTGCCAGCAGCCAAACCGGGACACGCTACGAGCAGTACTTC. This sequence encodes CASSQTGTRYEQYF. J is TRBJ2-7 and V is TRBV27, with D tentatively TRBD1 (6 bases). With 6 bases removed from V and 3 bases from J, the gap between germline ends came to 15 bases. From germline, CDR1 is MNHEY and CDR2 SMNVEV (reference sequence). The CDR3 consists of 14 residues.

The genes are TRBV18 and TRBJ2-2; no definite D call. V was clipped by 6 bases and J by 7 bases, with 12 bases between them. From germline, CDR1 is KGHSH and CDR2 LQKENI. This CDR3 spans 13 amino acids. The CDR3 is CASSRKESGELFF. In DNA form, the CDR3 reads TGTGCCAGCTCCCGAAAGGAGAGCGGGGAGCTGTTTTTT.

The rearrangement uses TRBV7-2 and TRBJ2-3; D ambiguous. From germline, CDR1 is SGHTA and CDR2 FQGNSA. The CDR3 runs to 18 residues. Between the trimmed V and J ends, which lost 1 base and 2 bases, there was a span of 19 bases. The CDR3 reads CASSLDMVFLPSTDTQYF. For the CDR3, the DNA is TGTGCCAGCAGCTTAGATATGGTTTTTCTCCCATCCACAGATACGCAGTATTTT.

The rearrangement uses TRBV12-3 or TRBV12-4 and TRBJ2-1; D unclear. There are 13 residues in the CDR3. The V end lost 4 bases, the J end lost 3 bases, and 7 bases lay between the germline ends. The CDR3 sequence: CASSWASYNEQFF. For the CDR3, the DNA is TGTGCCAGCAGTTGGGCTAGCTACAATGAGCAGTTCTTC.

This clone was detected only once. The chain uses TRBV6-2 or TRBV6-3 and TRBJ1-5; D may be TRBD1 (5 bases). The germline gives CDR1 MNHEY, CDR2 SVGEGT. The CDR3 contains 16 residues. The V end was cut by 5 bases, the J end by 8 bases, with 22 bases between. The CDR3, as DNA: TGTGCCAGCAGTCCGAACCTATTGGGACGAAAGGAGCCCCAGCATTTT. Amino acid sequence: CASSPNLLGRKEPQHF.

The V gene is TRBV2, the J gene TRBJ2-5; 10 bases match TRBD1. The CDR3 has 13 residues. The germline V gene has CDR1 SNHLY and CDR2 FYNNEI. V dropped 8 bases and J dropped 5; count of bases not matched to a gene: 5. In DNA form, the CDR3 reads TGTGCCAGCTCTGGGACAGGGGTTGAGACCCAGTACTTC. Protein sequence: CASSGTGVETQYF.

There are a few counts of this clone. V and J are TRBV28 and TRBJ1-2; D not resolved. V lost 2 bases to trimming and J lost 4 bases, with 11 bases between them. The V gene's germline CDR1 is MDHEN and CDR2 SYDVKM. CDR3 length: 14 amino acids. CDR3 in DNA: TGTGCCAGCAGTTTAACACAACCTGGCTATGGCTACACCTTC. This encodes CASSLTQPGYGYTF.

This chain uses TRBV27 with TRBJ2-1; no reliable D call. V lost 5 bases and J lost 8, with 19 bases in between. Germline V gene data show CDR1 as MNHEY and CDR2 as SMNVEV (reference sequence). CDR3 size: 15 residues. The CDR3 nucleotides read TGTGCCAGCAGTATGAGCCAAACAGTCTTTGATGAGCAGTTCTTC. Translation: CASSMSQTVFDEQFF.

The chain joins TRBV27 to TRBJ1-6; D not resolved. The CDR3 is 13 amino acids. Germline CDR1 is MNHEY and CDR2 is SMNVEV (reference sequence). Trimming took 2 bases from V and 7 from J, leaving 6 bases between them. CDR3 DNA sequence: TGTGCCAGCAGTTTAGAGGGAAATTCACCCCTCCACTTT. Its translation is CASSLEGNSPLHF.

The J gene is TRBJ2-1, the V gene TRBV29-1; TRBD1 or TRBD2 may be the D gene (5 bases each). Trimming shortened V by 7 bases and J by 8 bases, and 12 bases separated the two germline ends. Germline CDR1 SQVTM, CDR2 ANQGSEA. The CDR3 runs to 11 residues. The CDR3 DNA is TGCAGCGGGGGGTCAGGATATGAGCAGTTCTTC. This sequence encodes CSGGSGYEQFF.

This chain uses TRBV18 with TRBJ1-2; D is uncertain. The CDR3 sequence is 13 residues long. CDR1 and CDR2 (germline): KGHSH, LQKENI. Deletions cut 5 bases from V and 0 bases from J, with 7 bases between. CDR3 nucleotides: TGTGCCAGCTCATTGGATACTAACTATGGCTACACCTTC. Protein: CASSLDTNYGYTF.

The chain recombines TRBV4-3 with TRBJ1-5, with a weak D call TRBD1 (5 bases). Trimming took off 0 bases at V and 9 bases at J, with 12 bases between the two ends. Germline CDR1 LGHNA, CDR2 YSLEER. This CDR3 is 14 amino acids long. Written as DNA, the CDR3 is TGCGCCAGCAGCCAAGAAGGAGGGGACGGGCCCCAGCATTTT. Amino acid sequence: CASSQEGGDGPQHF.

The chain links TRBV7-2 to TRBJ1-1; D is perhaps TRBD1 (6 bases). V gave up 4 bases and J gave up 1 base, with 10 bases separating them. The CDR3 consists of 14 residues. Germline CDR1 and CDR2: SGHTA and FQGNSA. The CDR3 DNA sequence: TGTGCCAGCAGCTCCACAGGGCAGAACACTGAAGCTTTCTTT. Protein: CASSSTGQNTEAFF.

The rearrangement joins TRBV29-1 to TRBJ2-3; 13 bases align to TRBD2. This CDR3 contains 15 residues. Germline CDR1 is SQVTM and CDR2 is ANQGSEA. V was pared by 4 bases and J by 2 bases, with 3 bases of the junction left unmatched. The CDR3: CSVVLAGGFTDTQYF. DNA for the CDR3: TGCAGCGTTGTACTAGCGGGAGGGTTCACAGATACGCAGTATTTT.

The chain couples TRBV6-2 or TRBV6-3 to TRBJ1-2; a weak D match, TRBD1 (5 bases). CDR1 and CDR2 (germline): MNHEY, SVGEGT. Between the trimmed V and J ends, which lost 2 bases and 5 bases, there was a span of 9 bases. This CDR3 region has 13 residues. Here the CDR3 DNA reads TGTGCCAGCAGTTACGGGGACGAATATGGCTACACCTTC. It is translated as CASSYGDEYGYTF.

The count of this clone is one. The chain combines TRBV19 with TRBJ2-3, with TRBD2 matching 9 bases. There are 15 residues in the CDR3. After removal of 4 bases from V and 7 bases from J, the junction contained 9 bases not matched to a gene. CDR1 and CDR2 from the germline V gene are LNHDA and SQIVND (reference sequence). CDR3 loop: CASSKAGGPLNTQYF. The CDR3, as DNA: TGTGCCAGTAGTAAGGCGGGAGGGCCATTGAATACGCAGTATTTT.

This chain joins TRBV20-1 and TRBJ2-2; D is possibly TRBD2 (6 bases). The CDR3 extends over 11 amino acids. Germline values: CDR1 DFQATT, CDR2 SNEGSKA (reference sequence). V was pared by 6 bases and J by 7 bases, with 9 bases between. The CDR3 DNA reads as TGCAGTGCCCTGGGAGGCGGGGAGCTGTTTTTT. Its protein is CSALGGGELFF.

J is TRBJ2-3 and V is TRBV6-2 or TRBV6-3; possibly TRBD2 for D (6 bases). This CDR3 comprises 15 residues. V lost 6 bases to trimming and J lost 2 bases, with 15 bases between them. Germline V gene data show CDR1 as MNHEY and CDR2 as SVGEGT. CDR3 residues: CASSRGDGPTDTQYF. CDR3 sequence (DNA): TGTGCCAGCAGCCGCGGGGACGGTCCCACAGATACGCAGTATTTT.